This record covers a single T cell receptor (beta chain). A sample-barcoded 5' primer and a J-beta primer mix were used in a second PCR of roughly 7 to 12 cycles. Via MiXCR, TCRdb re-called the 5' RACE reads, giving one row per CDR3 protein. Of 700,000 or so distinct CDR3 sequences in the sample, roughly two fifths were seen once. V lost 5 bases and J lost 9, with 23 bases in between. Germline-derived CDR1 and CDR2 are MNHEY and SMNVEV (reference sequence). This CDR3 comprises 15 residues. RNA extraction gave at least 5 micrograms of total RNA per sample. This sample stems from a study of blood T cells in healthy people across ages.

V and J are TRBV27 and TRBJ2-7, with D possibly called TRBD1 or TRBD2 (6 bases each). The sequence was obtained from a man aged 80 or over in good health. Sequencing used blood. CDR3 DNA: TGTGCCAGCAGTCCCCCCGGGGGCCCCGTTTCATCGCAGTACTTC. Residues: CASSPPGGPVSSQYF.